This entry describes one TCR beta chain. The data originate from a study of blood T cell repertoires in COVID-19. This CDR3 is built from 14 residues. Per germline, CDR1 SGHVS and CDR2 FQNEAQ. The V and J ends lost 1 base and 10 bases respectively, with 14 bases between them. The protocol was immunoSEQ multiplex PCR, while the TCRdb copy is restricted to in-frame clones and leaves out a portion. The sample consists of about 190,000 clones, more than 75% of them appearing once. The clonotype was recovered from a woman of 80 years or more with acute or convalescent COVID-19. This chain links TRBV7-8 with TRBJ2-1, with D perhaps TRBD2 (6 bases). The material sequenced was peripheral blood. CDR3 residues: CASSLVGSVGEQFF. DNA for the CDR3: TGTGCCAGCAGCTTAGTCGGGAGTGTAGGAGAGCAGTTCTTC.